This T cell receptor beta chain comes out of a study of identical twins. Study-wide results and caveats: For out-of-frame alpha sequences shared by twins, low generation probability was in excess.

A template switching step contributed a universal primer site, while unique molecular identifiers were present in the cDNA. MiXCR was run by TCRdb on the 5' RACE reads, yielding one entry per CDR3 protein. Here the sample spans around 960,000 distinct CDR3 sequences, roughly 12% being singletons. The length of the CDR3 is 13 residues. V dropped 9 bases and J dropped 1 base, with 9 bases sitting between them. The germline V gene encodes CDR1 SNHLY and CDR2 FYNNEI. This clonotype appeared many times. Its target is unknown. Another study also made use of these data, one on yellow fever vaccine responses in identical twins.

The source of this sequence is a woman between 18 and 29 years old in good health. The genes are TRBV2 and TRBJ2-2, with D uncertain. Source material: PBMCs. The CDR3 DNA is TGTGCCAGTCAACAAGAGAACACCGGGGAGCTGTTTTTT. Its protein product is CASQQENTGELFF.